The present entry profiles one T cell receptor (beta chain) with its context. No antigen is known for it. TCRdb's table, derived via immunoSEQ multiplex PCR, lists solely in-frame clones and lacks some. The table has approximately 95,000 clones, roughly 80% seen once. This record comes from a study of radiotherapy plus CTLA-4 blockade in lung cancer. Study conclusions and caveats: Once radiotherapy plus ipilimumab had been given, TCR clones derived from tumor expanded in blood.

Treatment of patients with chemo-refractory metastatic non-small-cell lung cancer consisted of focal radiation plus CTLA-4 blockade with ipilimumab. This clonotype was sampled from a human donor with non-small cell lung cancer who had a partial response to radiotherapy plus ipilimumab. The sequencing here drew on peripheral blood, taken from a patient treated with radiotherapy plus ipilimumab.

CDR3 DNA: TGTGCCAGCAGTGAACACAGGGACCTTGAAGCTTTCTTT. Translation: CASSEHRDLEAFF. The genes are TRBV6-5 and TRBJ1-1, with a possible D match to TRBD1 (6 bases). The V gene's germline CDR1 is MNHEY and CDR2 SVGAGI. Trimming removed 5 bases at V and 7 bases at J, with 14 bases between. The CDR3 is 13 amino acids.